Below are 28 T cell receptor beta chains sequenced from a single sample in a study of response to subunit inactivated influenza vaccine. TCRdb independently ran MiXCR on the RT-PCR reads; one entry per CDR3 protein. The profile shows 590,000 or so distinct CDR3 sequences, about 14% of them singletons. Source: PBMCs from blood, taken around 15 days before vaccination. The receptors were gathered from a man in his fifties or sixties who received an inactivated influenza vaccine.

V is TRBV7-9 and J is TRBJ2-1; 9 positions agree with TRBD2. CDR3 length: 16 amino acids. Trimming took 3 bases from V and 8 from J; bases not matched to a gene: 11. Germline lookup yields CDR1 SEHNR and CDR2 FQNEAQ (reference sequence). The CDR3 nucleotides read TGTGCCAGCAGCTTCTTACTAGCGGGTCAGTCCGATGAGCAGTTCTTC. Protein: CASSFLLAGQSDEQFF.

The chain is built from TRBV25-1 and TRBJ2-4; weak D call: TRBD2 (6 bases). CDR1 is MGHDK and CDR2 is SYGVNS in the germline V gene. The CDR3 is 17 amino acids. Trimming stripped 2 bases from V and 3 bases from J, with 17 bases between. The CDR3 sequence is CASSENRRLEDKNIQYF. As DNA, the CDR3 is TGTGCCAGCAGTGAAAATCGGAGACTAGAGGACAAAAACATTCAGTACTTC.

The chain recombines TRBV28 with TRBJ2-7, with a tentative D call TRBD1 (5 bases). Germline V gene sequence: CDR1 MDHEN, CDR2 SYDVKM. Trimming cost V 2 bases and J 3 bases, with 8 bases left between them. CDR3 size: 13 residues. CDR3 amino acids: CASSLPGFYEQYF. CDR3 coding DNA: TGTGCCAGCAGTTTACCAGGGTTCTACGAGCAGTACTTC.

The gene calls are TRBV28 and TRBJ1-2, with a weak D call TRBD1 (6 bases). Trimming stripped 4 bases from V and 2 bases from J, with 8 bases between. CDR1 MDHEN and CDR2 SYDVKM come from the germline V gene. The CDR3 covers 13 residues. The CDR3 bases are TGTGCCAGCAGTTACAGGGTCAACTATGGCTACACCTTC. As protein: CASSYRVNYGYTF.

This clonotype was detected many times. The genes are TRBV12-3 or TRBV12-4 and TRBJ1-1; 7 bases map to TRBD1. The CDR3 contains 14 residues. The V and J ends lost 4 bases and 0 bases, in that order; junction bases with no gene match: 2. CDR3 bases: TGTGCCAGCAGTTGGGACAGTGTGAACACTGAAGCTTTCTTT. Its translation is CASSWDSVNTEAFF.

This chain uses TRBV10-3 with TRBJ1-2, with D perhaps TRBD1 (5 bases). Germline loops: CDR1 ENHRY, CDR2 SYGVKD. This CDR3 is built from 15 residues. V lost 5 bases and J 5 bases, leaving 18 bases between the germline ends. The CDR3 loop reads CAISPTRDGEYGYTF. CDR3 sequence (DNA): TGTGCCATCAGTCCGACCAGGGACGGCGAATATGGCTACACCTTC.

The chain joins TRBV5-1 to TRBJ2-5; 11 nucleotides line up with TRBD1. The germline CDR1 and CDR2 sequences are SGHRS and YFSETQ. J gave up 5 bases and V 4 bases, and 13 bases lay outside the gene matches. This CDR3 is 17 amino acids long. The CDR3 region is CASSESSDRGRSETQYF. Here the CDR3 DNA reads TGCGCCAGCAGCGAATCATCGGACAGGGGGCGGTCGGAGACCCAGTACTTC.

The V and J genes are TRBV5-1 and TRBJ1-3; D gene uncertain. V was shortened by 5 bases and J by 6 bases, with 12 bases between the two germline ends. The germline gives CDR1 SGHRS, CDR2 YFSETQ. This CDR3 has 13 residues. CDR3 sequence reads: CASREGFANTIYF. CDR3 DNA: TGCGCCAGCAGGGAAGGGTTCGCAAACACCATATATTTT.

J is TRBJ2-5 and V is TRBV5-1; the D gene is possibly TRBD1 (6 bases). CDR3 size: 15 residues. The germline V gene encodes CDR1 SGHRS and CDR2 YFSETQ. V shed 5 bases and J shed 2 bases, with 16 bases lying between them. The CDR3 DNA follows: TGCGCCAGCAGTCCCCCGACAGGCGGACAAGAGACCCAGTACTTC. Protein: CASSPPTGGQETQYF.

There are a few counts of this clonotype. The chain joins TRBV28 to TRBJ1-5; D not resolved. Germline CDR1 reads MDHEN; CDR2 reads SYDVKM. This CDR3 is built from 15 residues. Trimming shortened V by 3 bases and J by 7 bases, and 16 bases separated the two germline ends. The CDR3 nucleotides are TGTGCCAGCAGTTTTACCCGGGTTGCGGGCCAGCCCCAGCATTTT. This gives the protein CASSFTRVAGQPQHF.

V is TRBV20-1 and J is TRBJ2-2; 14 bases line up with TRBD2. From germline, CDR1 is DFQATT and CDR2 SNEGSKA (reference sequence). There are 17 residues in the CDR3. V was pared by 4 bases and J by 1 base, with 5 bases of the junction left unmatched. The CDR3 DNA follows: TGCAGTGCTACACGGACTAGCGGGAGGCGGAACACCGGGGAGCTGTTTTTT. It translates to CSATRTSGRRNTGELFF.

This clonotype occurred a few times. The chain uses TRBV12-3 or TRBV12-4 and TRBJ1-3; TRBD1 is a possible D gene (6 bases). This CDR3 comprises 14 residues. Trimming took 3 bases from V and 6 from J, leaving 12 bases between them. CDR3 DNA sequence: TGTGCCAGCAGTTTTGTCAGGGGCGCAAACACCATATATTTT. Protein sequence: CASSFVRGANTIYF.

This clonotype was seen a few times. The chain links TRBV11-3 to TRBJ2-3, with D possibly being TRBD1 (5 bases). Germline CDR1 SGHNT, CDR2 YENEEA. CDR3 length equals 17 residues. Trimming removed 1 base from V and 1 base from J, with 15 bases in between. DNA of the CDR3: TGTGCCAGCAGCTTAGGGCCCACAGGTCTCCGCACAGATACGCAGTATTTT. It yields the protein CASSLGPTGLRTDTQYF.

This chain connects TRBV4-2 to TRBJ2-1, with D tentatively TRBD1 or TRBD2 (6 bases each). The V end was cut by 1 base, the J end by 9 bases, with 13 bases between. Germline V gene sequence: CDR1 LGHNA, CDR2 YNFKEQ. This CDR3 spans 14 amino acids. The CDR3 reads CASSQVQGGTEQFF. The CDR3 DNA reads TGTGCCAGCAGCCAAGTACAGGGAGGTACTGAGCAGTTCTTC.

The table lists this clonotype with many counts. CDR3 DNA: TGTGCCAGCAAAATTACAGGTCTAACTAGATATGGCTACACCTTC. The encoded protein is CASKITGLTRYGYTF. The chain couples TRBV6-1 to TRBJ1-2, with D perhaps TRBD1 (5 bases). The CDR3 is 15 amino acids. V lost 7 bases, J lost 5 bases, and 20 bases lay in between. Germline V CDR1 and CDR2: MNHNS, SASEGT.

This clonotype showed up just a few times. The V and J genes are TRBV4-3 and TRBJ1-1; possibly TRBD1 for D (5 bases). Per germline, CDR1 LGHNA and CDR2 YSLEER. The CDR3 loop spans 17 amino acids. Between the trimmed V and J ends, which lost 0 bases and 4 bases, there was a span of 18 bases. The CDR3 DNA reads as TGCGCCAGCAGCCAAGATCAGGGATGGGGCAGAACCACTGAAGCTTTCTTT. Translating it yields CASSQDQGWGRTTEAFF.

The chain couples TRBV5-1 to TRBJ2-1; the D is unclear. In germline, CDR1 is SGHRS, CDR2 YFSETQ. The CDR3 loop spans 14 amino acids. The ends were cut back, 5 bases at V and 3 bases at J, with 12 bases in the middle. CDR3 in DNA: TGCGCCAGCAGAATGGAGCCCAACTACAATGAGCAGTTCTTC. Its translation is CASRMEPNYNEQFF.

The rearrangement joins TRBV7-9 to TRBJ2-7, with 8 bases fitting TRBD2. V shed 4 bases, J shed 5 bases, and the junction held 10 bases outside the gene matches. CDR1 is SEHNR, CDR2 FQNEAQ, per germline (reference sequence). The CDR3 totals 15 residues. The CDR3 DNA is TGTGCCAGCAGCTCCCTGATTAGCGGGGAAGACGAGCAGTACTTC. This codes for CASSSLISGEDEQYF.

There are a few counts of this clonotype. The chain has TRBV12-3 or TRBV12-4 and TRBJ2-7; D possibly uses TRBD1 or TRBD2 (5 bases each). The CDR3 extends over 14 amino acids. The V end was cut by 6 bases, the J end by 3 bases, with 15 bases between. The DNA of the CDR3 is TGTGCCAGCAGCCTTGGGGGAAAAGACTACGAGCAGTACTTC. It translates to CASSLGGKDYEQYF.

This clonotype was counted between two and nine times. The chain employs TRBV7-2 and TRBJ1-5, with no clear D. Germline V lookup: CDR1 SGHTA, CDR2 FQGNSA. V was cut by 5 bases and J by 3 bases, with 11 bases left in between. The CDR3 consists of 14 residues. The CDR3 region is CASSMRRDNQPQHF. The CDR3 coding sequence is TGTGCCAGCAGCATGAGGAGGGACAATCAGCCCCAGCATTTT.

The chain uses TRBV4-3 and TRBJ1-3; D unresolved. Trimming removed 0 bases at V and 0 bases at J, with 6 bases between. The length of the CDR3 is 15 residues. In germline, CDR1 is LGHNA, CDR2 YSLEER. CDR3 nucleotides: TGCGCCAGCAGCCAAGAAGGAAACTCTGGAAACACCATATATTTT. This gives the protein CASSQEGNSGNTIYF.

The chain combines TRBV11-2 with TRBJ2-2, with D hard to call. This CDR3 region has 15 residues. The germline V and J ends were trimmed by 2 bases and 0 bases, with 7 bases remaining between them. In germline, CDR1 is SGHAT, CDR2 FQNNGV. CDR3 sequence (DNA): TGTGCCAGCAGCTTACGCCGTCCGAACACCGGGGAGCTGTTTTTT. This translates into CASSLRRPNTGELFF.

The chain joins TRBV5-5 to TRBJ2-7; the match to TRBD2 covers 14 bases. This CDR3 spans 15 amino acids. Germline V gene lookup returns CDR1 SGHKS and CDR2 YYEKEE (reference sequence). The J segment lost 8 bases and the V segment lost 4 bases, leaving 8 bases of the junction unmatched. The CDR3 coding sequence is TGTGCCAGCAGCGGCGCCGGGACTAGCGGGAGCAAGCAGTACTTC. Protein product: CASSGAGTSGSKQYF.

This chain links TRBV12-3 or TRBV12-4 with TRBJ2-5, with D unclear. Trimming pared 5 bases from V and 5 bases from J, leaving 12 bases between. The CDR3 length is 13 residues. For the CDR3, the DNA is TGTGCCAGCAGTGGACGTGATAAGGAGACCCAGTACTTC. This codes for CASSGRDKETQYF.

Ten or more counts support this clonotype. This chain links TRBV4-2 with TRBJ2-3; D ambiguous. This CDR3 region has 14 residues. Trimming left V 2 bases short and J 4 bases short, with 10 bases between. CDR1 is LGHNA and CDR2 is YNFKEQ in the germline V gene. CDR3 DNA: TGTGCCAGCAGCCAACCTAATGGGGCAGATACGCAGTATTTT. Translated, it gives CASSQPNGADTQYF.

This clonotype was counted a few times. V is TRBV7-9 and J is TRBJ1-2; D call uncertain. The length of the CDR3 is 14 residues. Germline V gene sequence: CDR1 SEHNR, CDR2 FQNEAQ (reference sequence). Trimming took off 6 bases at V and 0 bases at J, with 11 bases between the two ends. This CDR3 reads CASSLAGSNYGYTF. DNA of the CDR3: TGTGCCAGCAGTCTCGCGGGATCTAACTATGGCTACACCTTC.

The rearrangement uses TRBV5-1 and TRBJ2-2, with 7 bases identical to TRBD2. Germline loops: CDR1 SGHRS, CDR2 YFSETQ. The CDR3 is 16 residues long. V shed 0 bases, J shed 4 bases, and the junction held 6 bases outside the gene matches. CDR3 nucleotides: TGCGCCAGCAGCTTGGTTGCAGCGGGGCGCACCGGGGAGCTGTTTTTT. It yields the protein CASSLVAAGRTGELFF.

The chain links TRBV29-1 to TRBJ2-7, with a possible D match to TRBD2 (5 bases). Trimming cost V 2 bases and J 7 bases, with 12 bases left between them. CDR3 length: 12 residues. Germline CDR1 is SQVTM and CDR2 is ANQGSEA. CDR3 sequence (DNA): TGCAGCGTTGAACCGGGGATGGGGGAGCAGTACTTC. Protein product: CSVEPGMGEQYF.